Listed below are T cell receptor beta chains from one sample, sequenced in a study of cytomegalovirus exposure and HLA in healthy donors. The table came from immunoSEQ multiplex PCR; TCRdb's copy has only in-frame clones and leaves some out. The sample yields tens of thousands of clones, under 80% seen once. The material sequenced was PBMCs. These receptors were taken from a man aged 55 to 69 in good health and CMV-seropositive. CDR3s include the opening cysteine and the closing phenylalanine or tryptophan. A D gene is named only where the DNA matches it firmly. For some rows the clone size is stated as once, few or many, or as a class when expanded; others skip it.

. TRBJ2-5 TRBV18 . TGTGCCAGCTCACCGGTCGTTTTTGGGTCTCGTCGGGGGGAGACCCAGTACTTC CASSPVVFGSRRGETQYF
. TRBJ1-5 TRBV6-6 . TGTGCCAGCAGTTACCCCTTCCAGCATTTT CASSYPFQHF
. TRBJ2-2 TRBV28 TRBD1 TGTGCCAGCAGGCCCGCCGGGACAGTAAAGACCGGGGAGCTGTTTTTT CASRPAGTVKTGELFF
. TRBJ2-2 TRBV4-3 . TGCGCCAGCAGCCAAGAGGCAGTCACCGGGGAGCTGTTTTTT CASSQEAVTGELFF
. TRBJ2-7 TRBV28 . TGTGCCAGCAGTTCGAACAGGGTATCGAGAGAGCAGTACTTC CASSSNRVSREQYF
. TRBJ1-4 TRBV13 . TGTGCCAGCAGCTTTTCTAGGGAAAAACTGTTTTTT CASSFSREKLFF
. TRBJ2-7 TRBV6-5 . TGTGCCAGCAGTTACTCGATGTACAGGGCGTCGCACGAGCAGTACTTC CASSYSMYRASHEQYF
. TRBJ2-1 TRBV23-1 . TGCGCCAGCAGTCAAGCCTTACAGGGTCGTTCTTACAATGAGCAGTTCTTC CASSQALQGRSYNEQFF
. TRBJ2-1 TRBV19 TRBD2 TGTGCCAGTAGTATATATAGCGGGTCCTACAATGAGCAGTTCTTC CASSIYSGSYNEQFF
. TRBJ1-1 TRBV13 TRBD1 TGTGCCAGCAGCTCCACGGGACAGTCAAACCTTGAAGCTTTCTTT CASSSTGQSNLEAFF
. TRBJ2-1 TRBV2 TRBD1 TGTGCCAGCAGAGAACGGGACAGGGGGGGGAACAATGAGCAGTTCTTC CASRERDRGGNNEQFF
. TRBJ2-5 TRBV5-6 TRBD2 TGTGCCAGCAGCGCGCACGGACTAGCGGGGAGAGAGACCCAGTACTTC CASSAHGLAGRETQYF
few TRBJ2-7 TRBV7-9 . TGTGCCAGCAGCTTAGCGTCGGGAAAACTGTACTTC CASSLASGKLYF
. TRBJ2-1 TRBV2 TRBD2 TGTGCCAGCAGTGTTGGACTAGCGGGAGGAGGGCACAATGAGCAGTTCTTC CASSVGLAGGGHNEQFF
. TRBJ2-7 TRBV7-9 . TGTGCCAGCAGCCCCCCTCAGACAGTCTACGAGCAGTACTTC CASSPPQTVYEQYF
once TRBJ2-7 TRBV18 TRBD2 TGTGCCAGCTCACCACTGGATCCCAGCGGGAGTAGTGAGCAGTACTTC CASSPLDPSGSSEQYF
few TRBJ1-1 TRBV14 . TGTGCCAGCAGCCAATCCGGGGGGCAGGAAGCTTTCTTT CASSQSGGQEAFF
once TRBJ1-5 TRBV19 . TGTGCCAGCGCAGGGGCCTCGAGGGTGAAGCCCCAGCATTTT CASAGASRVKPQHF